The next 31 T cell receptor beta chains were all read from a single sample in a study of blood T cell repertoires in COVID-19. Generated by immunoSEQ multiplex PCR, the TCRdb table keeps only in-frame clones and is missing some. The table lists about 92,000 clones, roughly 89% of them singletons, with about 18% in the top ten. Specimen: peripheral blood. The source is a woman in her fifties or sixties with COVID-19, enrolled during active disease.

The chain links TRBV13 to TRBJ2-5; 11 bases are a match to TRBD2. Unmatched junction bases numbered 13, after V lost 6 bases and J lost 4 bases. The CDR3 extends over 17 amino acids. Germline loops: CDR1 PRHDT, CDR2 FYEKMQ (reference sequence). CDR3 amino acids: CASSRSGGADFGETQYF. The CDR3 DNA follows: TGTGCCAGCAGTCGTAGCGGGGGGGCCGATTTTGGAGAGACCCAGTACTTC.

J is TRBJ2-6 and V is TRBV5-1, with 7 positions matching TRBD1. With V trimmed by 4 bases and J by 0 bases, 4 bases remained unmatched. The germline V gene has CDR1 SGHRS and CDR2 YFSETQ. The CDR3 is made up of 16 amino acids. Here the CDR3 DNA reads TGCGCCAGCAGCCCGGGACAGAGCTCTGGGGCCAACGTCCTGACTTTC. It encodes CASSPGQSSGANVLTF. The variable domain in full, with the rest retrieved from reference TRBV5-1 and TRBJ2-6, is KAGVTQTPRYLIKTRGQQVTLSCSPISGHRSVSWYQQTPGQGLQFLFEYFSETQRNKGNFPGRFSGRQFSNSRSEMNVSTLELGDSALYLCASSPGQSSGANVLTFGAGSRLTVL.

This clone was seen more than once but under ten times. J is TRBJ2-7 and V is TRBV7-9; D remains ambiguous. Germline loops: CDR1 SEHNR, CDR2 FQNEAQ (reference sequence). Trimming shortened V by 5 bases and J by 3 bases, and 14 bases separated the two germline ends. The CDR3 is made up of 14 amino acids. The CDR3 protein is CASSPSGRFYEQYF. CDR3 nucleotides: TGTGCCAGCAGCCCTAGTGGCAGATTCTACGAGCAGTACTTC.

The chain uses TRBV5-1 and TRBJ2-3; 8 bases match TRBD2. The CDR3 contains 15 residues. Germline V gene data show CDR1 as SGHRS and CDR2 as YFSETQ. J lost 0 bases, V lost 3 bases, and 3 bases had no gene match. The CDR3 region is CASSSPSGSTDTQYF. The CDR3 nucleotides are TGCGCCAGCAGCTCACCTAGCGGGAGCACAGATACGCAGTATTTT.

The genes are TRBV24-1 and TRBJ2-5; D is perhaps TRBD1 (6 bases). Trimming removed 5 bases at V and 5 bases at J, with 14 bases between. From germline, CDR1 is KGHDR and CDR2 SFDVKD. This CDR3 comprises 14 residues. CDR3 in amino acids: CATSAPDRPETQYF. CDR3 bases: TGTGCCACCAGTGCTCCGGACAGACCCGAGACCCAGTACTTC.

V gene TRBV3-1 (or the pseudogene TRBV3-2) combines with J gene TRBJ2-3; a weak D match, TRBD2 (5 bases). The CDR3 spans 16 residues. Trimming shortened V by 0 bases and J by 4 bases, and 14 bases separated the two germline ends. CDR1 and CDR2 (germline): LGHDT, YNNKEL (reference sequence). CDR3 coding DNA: TGTGCCAGCAGCCAAGATTTGCCCATAGCGCCAGATACGCAGTATTTT. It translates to CASSQDLPIAPDTQYF.

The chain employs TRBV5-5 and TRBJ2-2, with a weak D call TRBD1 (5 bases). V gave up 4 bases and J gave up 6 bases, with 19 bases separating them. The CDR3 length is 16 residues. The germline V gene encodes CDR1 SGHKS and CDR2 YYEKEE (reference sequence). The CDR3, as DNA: TGTGCCAGCAGCCCAACCGACAGATTCTTTGCCGGGGAGCTGTTTTTT. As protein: CASSPTDRFFAGELFF.

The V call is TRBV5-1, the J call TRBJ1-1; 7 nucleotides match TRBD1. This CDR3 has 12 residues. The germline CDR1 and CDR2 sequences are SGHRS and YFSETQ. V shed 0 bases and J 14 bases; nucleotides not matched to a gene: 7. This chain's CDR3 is CASSLGGTDSFF. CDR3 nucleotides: TGCGCCAGCAGCTTGGGGGGGACAGACTCGTTCTTT.

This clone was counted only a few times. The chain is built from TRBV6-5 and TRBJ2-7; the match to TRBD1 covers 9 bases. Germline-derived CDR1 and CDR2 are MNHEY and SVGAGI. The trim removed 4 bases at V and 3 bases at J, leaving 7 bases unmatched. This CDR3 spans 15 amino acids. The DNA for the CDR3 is TGTGCCAGCAGTTCAACCGGGACAGGGCACTACGAGCAGTACTTC. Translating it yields CASSSTGTGHYEQYF.

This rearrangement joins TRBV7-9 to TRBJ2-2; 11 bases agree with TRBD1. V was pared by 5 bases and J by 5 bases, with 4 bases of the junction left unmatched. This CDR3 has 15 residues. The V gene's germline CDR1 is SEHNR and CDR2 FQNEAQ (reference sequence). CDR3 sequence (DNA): TGTGCCAGCAGCAAGGGACAGGGGGATACCGGGGAGCTGTTTTTT. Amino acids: CASSKGQGDTGELFF.

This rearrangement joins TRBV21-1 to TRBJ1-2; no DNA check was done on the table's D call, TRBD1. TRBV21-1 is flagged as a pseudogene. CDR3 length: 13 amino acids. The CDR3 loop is CASYPPGQDGYTF. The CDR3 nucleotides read TGTGCCAGCTACCCTCCCGGACAGGATGGCTACACCTTC.

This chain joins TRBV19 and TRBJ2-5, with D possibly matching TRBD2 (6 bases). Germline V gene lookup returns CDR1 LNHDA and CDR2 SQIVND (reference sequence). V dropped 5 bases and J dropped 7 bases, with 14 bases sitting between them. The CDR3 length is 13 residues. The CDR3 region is CASSPGTLGTQYF. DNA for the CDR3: TGTGCCAGTAGTCCCGGGACTTTGGGGACCCAGTACTTC.

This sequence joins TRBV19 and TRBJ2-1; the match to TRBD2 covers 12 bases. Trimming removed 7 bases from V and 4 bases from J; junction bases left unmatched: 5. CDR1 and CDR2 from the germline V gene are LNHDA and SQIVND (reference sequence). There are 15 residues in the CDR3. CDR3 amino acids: CASMTSGGAYNEQFF. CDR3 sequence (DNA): TGTGCCAGTATGACTAGCGGGGGAGCGTACAATGAGCAGTTCTTC.

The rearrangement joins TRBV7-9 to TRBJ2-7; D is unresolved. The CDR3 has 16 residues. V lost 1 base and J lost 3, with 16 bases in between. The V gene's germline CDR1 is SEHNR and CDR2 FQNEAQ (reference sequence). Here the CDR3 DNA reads TGTGCCAGCAGCTTAGTCTTAACAGAAACGTACTACGAGCAGTACTTC. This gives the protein CASSLVLTETYYEQYF.

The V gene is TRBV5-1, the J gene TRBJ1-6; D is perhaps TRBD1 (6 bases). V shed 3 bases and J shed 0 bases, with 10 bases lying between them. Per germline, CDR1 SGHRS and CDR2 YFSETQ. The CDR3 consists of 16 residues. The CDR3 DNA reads TGCGCCAGCAGCTCGACAGGTTCCTCCTATAATTCACCCCTCCACTTT. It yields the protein CASSSTGSSYNSPLHF.

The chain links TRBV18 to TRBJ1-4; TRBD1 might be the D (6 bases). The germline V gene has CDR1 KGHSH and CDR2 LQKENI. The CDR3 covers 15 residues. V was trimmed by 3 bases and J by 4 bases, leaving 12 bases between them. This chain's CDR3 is CASSPRGGHNEKLFF. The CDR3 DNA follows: TGTGCCAGCTCACCTAGAGGGGGACATAATGAAAAACTGTTTTTT.

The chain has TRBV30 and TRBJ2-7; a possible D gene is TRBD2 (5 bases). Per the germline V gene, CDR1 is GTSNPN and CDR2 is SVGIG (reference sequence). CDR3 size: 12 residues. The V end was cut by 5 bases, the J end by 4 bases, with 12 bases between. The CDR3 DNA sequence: TGTGCCTGGTCGACGGGGATTTACGAGCAGTACTTC. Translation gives CAWSTGIYEQYF.

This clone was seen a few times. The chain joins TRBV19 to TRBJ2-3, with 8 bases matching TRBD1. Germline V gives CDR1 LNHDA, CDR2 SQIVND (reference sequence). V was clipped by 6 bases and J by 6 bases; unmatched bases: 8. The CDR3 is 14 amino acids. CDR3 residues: CASSTRGQDDTQYF. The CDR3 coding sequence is TGTGCCAGTAGCACAAGGGGACAGGACGATACGCAGTATTTT.

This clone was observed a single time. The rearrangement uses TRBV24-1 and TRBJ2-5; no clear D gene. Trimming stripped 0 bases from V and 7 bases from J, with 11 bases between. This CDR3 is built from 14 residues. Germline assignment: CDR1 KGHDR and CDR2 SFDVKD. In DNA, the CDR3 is TGTGCCACCAGTGATTTGTGGCCCATCGTGACCCAGTACTTC. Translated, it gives CATSDLWPIVTQYF.

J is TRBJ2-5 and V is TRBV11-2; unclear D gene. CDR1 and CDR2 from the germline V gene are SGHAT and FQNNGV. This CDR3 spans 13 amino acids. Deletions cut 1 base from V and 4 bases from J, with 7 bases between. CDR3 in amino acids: CASSLGQAETQYF. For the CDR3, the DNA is TGTGCCAGCAGCTTAGGCCAGGCAGAGACCCAGTACTTC.

For the CDR3, the DNA is TGTGCCAGCAGCTTGGTATTTGGACAGGGGTCGACTGAAGCTTTCTTT. Encoded protein: CASSLVFGQGSTEAFF. The V call is TRBV7-9, the J call TRBJ1-1; 9 nucleotides agree with TRBD1. The junction had 10 bases not matched to a gene; V was cut back by 3 bases and J by 5 bases. Germline V gene data show CDR1 as SEHNR and CDR2 as FQNEAQ (reference sequence). The CDR3 spans 16 residues.

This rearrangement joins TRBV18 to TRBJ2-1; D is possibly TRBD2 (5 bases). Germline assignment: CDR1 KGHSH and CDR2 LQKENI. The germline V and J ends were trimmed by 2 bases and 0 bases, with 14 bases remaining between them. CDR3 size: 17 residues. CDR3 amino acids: CASSPFGPGNSYNEQFF. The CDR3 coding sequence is TGTGCCAGCTCACCATTTGGTCCGGGGAACTCCTACAATGAGCAGTTCTTC.

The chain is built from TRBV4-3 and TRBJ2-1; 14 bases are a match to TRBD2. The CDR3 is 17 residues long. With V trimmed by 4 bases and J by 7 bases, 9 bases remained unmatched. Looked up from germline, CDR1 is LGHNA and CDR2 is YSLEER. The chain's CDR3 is CASSRFAGLAGVNEQFF. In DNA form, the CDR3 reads TGCGCCAGCAGCCGCTTTGCGGGACTAGCGGGGGTAAATGAGCAGTTCTTC.

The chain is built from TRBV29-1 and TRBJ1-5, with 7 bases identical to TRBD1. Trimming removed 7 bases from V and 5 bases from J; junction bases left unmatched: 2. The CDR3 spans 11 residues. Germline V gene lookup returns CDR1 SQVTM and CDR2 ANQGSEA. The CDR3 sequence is CSDGTDQPQHF. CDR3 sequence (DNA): TGCAGCGACGGGACAGATCAGCCCCAGCATTTT.

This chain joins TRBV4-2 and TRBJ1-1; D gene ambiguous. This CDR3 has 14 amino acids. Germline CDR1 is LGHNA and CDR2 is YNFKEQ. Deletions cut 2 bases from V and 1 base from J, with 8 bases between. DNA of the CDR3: TGTGCCAGCAGCCAATCGGCGGAGAACACTGAAGCTTTCTTT. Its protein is CASSQSAENTEAFF.

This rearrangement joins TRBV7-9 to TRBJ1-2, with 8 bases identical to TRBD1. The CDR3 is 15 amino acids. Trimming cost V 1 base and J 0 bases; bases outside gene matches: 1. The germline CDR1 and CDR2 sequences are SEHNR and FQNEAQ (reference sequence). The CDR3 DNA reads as TGTGCCAGCAGCTTAGGGACAGGGACTAACTATGGCTACACCTTC. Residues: CASSLGTGTNYGYTF.

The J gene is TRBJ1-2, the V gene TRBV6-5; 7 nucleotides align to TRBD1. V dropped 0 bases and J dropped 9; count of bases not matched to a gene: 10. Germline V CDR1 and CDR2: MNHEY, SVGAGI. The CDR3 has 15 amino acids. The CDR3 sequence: CASSYSTGLKISYTF. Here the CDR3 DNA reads TGTGCCAGCAGTTACTCGACAGGGCTAAAGATTAGCTACACCTTC.

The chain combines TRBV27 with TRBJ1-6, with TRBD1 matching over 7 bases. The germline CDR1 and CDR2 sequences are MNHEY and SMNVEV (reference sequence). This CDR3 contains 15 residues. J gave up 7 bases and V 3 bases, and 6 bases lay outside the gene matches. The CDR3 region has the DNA TGTGCCAGCAGTTTGTCGGGAGGGGGCAATTCACCCCTCCACTTT. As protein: CASSLSGGGNSPLHF.

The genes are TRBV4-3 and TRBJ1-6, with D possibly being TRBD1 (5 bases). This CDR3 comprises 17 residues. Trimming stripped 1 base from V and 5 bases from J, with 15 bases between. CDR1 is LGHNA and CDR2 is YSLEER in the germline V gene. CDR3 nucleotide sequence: TGCGCCAGCAGCCAAGGCACGGGCAGGGTAGATAATTCACCCCTCCACTTT. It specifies CASSQGTGRVDNSPLHF.

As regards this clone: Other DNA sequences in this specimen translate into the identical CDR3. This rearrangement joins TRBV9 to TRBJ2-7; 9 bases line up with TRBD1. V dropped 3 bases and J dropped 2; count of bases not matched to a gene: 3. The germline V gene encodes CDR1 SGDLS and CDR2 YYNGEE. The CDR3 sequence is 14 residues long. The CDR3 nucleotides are TGTGCCAGCAGCGCCGGGACAGGGCCCTACGAGCAGTACTTC. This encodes CASSAGTGPYEQYF.

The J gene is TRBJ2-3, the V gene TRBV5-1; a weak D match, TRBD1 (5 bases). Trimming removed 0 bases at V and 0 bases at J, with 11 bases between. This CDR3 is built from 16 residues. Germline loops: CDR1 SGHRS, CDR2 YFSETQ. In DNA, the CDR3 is TGCGCCAGCAGCTTGGGACAGTCAACTAGCACAGATACGCAGTATTTT. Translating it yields CASSLGQSTSTDTQYF.